This T cell receptor beta chain came from a study of blood T cell repertoires in COVID-19. Study information: From the United States, Italy and Spain came samples of acute and convalescent COVID-19. Sample material is recorded as cDNA or gDNA derived from T cells, B-cell-depleted T cells, or PBMCs.

Trimming cost V 5 bases and J 3 bases; bases outside gene matches: 11. Germline CDR1 is MDHEN and CDR2 is SYDVKM. The CDR3 is 17 amino acids. Method: immunoSEQ multiplex PCR; TCRdb's copy keeps in-frame clones and lacks some. The table includes fewer than 250,000 clones, around 85% detected once. The chain combines TRBV28 with TRBJ2-2; 8 bases map to TRBD2. This receptor was taken from a woman between 55 and 75 years old with active or convalescent COVID-19. Sequencing was carried out using peripheral blood. The CDR3 nucleotides read TGTGCCAGCAGTAAACAGGCGGGGGGATCCGACACCGGGGAGCTGTTTTTT. Protein product: CASSKQAGGSDTGELFF. Using reference TRBV28 and TRBJ2-2 for the parts outside the CDR3, the full variable domain is DVKVTQSSRYLVKRTGEKVFLECVQDMDHENMFWYRQDPGLGLRLIYFSYDVKMKEKGDIPEGYSVSREKKERFSLILESASTNQTSMYLCASSKQAGGSDTGELFFGEGSRLTVL.